This T cell receptor (beta chain) was observed in a study of T cells after yellow fever vaccination. For the study at large: Where fractions had low cell numbers, libraries were prepared from them with the SMART-Seq v4 Ultra Low Input RNA kit.

Making TCR cDNA involved 5'RACE template switching, which added UMIs and a universal primer site. TCRdb fed the 5' RACE reads into MiXCR, producing one record per CDR3 protein. The sample carries about 120,000 distinct CDR3 sequences, 8.4% recorded once. The source material was CD8+ T cells sorted from PBMCs, sampled 45 days after the yellow fever booster vaccination. This sequence originates from a man aged 25-40 years who received the YFV17D yellow fever vaccine.

The DNA of the CDR3 is TGTGCCAGCAGCCAAGGGTTTGAAGCGGGAGTACTTGAGCAGTTCTTC. It translates to CASSQGFEAGVLEQFF. V is TRBV14 and J is TRBJ2-1; TRBD2 aligns across 8 bases. The V and J ends lost 1 base and 9 bases, in that order; junction bases with no gene match: 11. The CDR3 contains 16 residues. Germline lookup yields CDR1 SGHDN and CDR2 FVKESK.